Described below is a single T cell receptor (beta chain) sequence and its context. What it binds is unknown. The sample is drawn from a study of T cells in pancreatic ductal adenocarcinoma. Whole-study findings and limits: Blood had more productive templates and around 8.6-fold more unique clonotypes than tumor. Enrichment of CD45RO+ effector over naive T cells in tumors may bias clonality. This surgical cohort overrepresents the minority presenting with early-stage disease. No significant tumor-blood clonality difference; means were about 0.1 and 0.065.

Selected pancreatic ductal adenocarcinoma patients had undergone surgery without neoadjuvant therapy. V shed 0 bases and J 4 bases; nucleotides not matched to a gene: 8. CDR1 and CDR2 from the germline V gene are MNHNS and SASEGT. This CDR3 comprises 16 residues. Clones were sequenced by immunoSEQ multiplex PCR, and TCRdb holds only the in-frame ones, with some missing. The sample has about 16,000 clones; roughly 89% are singletons. The sample was PBMCs. This receptor was obtained from a human donor with pancreatic ductal adenocarcinoma. The chain employs TRBV6-1 and TRBJ1-2, with TRBD1 identical over 7 bases. The CDR3 spells CASSEAGGTEGYGYTF. The CDR3 DNA is TGTGCCAGCAGTGAAGCGGGAGGGACAGAGGGCTATGGCTACACCTTC.